The 24 T cell receptor beta chains listed next were all sequenced from one sample in a study of T cell responses to AZD1222 COVID-19 vaccine. Here immunoSEQ multiplex PCR was the method, and the copy in TCRdb shows in-frame clones only, minus some. The data show around 87,000 clones, approximately 90% seen once. This specimen was peripheral blood, taken 28 days after the second AZD1222 dose. These receptors originate from an adult who received the AZD1222 COVID-19 vaccine.

The chain carries TRBV11-2 and TRBJ2-5; 7 nucleotides match TRBD1. From germline, CDR1 is SGHAT and CDR2 FQNNGV. J gave up 5 bases and V 5 bases, and 23 bases lay outside the gene matches. The CDR3 length is 19 residues. The CDR3 reads CASSPLRGRGISDFETQYF. The CDR3 bases are TGTGCCAGCAGCCCCCTTCGTGGCAGGGGGATTAGTGATTTTGAGACCCAGTACTTC.

V usage is TRBV12-3 or TRBV12-4 and J usage is TRBJ2-5, with TRBD1 identical over 7 bases. The CDR3 spans 13 residues. J lost 4 bases, V lost 6 bases, and 5 bases had no gene match. CDR3 in amino acids: CASSDRVGETQYF. The CDR3 DNA follows: TGTGCCAGCAGCGACAGGGTGGGAGAGACCCAGTACTTC.

This chain connects TRBV2 to TRBJ2-3; 9 nucleotides align to TRBD2. CDR3 size: 15 residues. Unmatched junction bases numbered 5, after V lost 5 bases and J lost 2 bases. In germline, CDR1 is SNHLY, CDR2 FYNNEI. CDR3 in amino acids: CASSYSGGSTDTQYF. As DNA, the CDR3 is TGTGCCAGCAGTTACAGCGGGGGGTCCACAGATACGCAGTATTTT.

V and J are TRBV12-5 and TRBJ1-3; D is unresolved. There are 14 residues in the CDR3. Germline CDR1 and CDR2: LGHNT and FRNRAP. Trimming stripped 6 bases from V and 1 base from J, with 10 bases between. The CDR3 DNA is TGTGCTAGTGGCCTGGGCAGATCTGGAAACACCATATATTTT. Its protein is CASGLGRSGNTIYF.

The J gene is TRBJ1-1, the V gene TRBV30; TRBD1 is a possible D gene (5 bases). V was cut by 0 bases and J by 0 bases, with 11 bases left in between. The length of the CDR3 is 15 residues. Per the germline V gene, CDR1 is GTSNPN and CDR2 is SVGIG (reference sequence). As DNA, the CDR3 is TGTGCCTGGAGTGTACGTGGGACCCTGAACACTGAAGCTTTCTTT. Translation: CAWSVRGTLNTEAFF.

The table lists this clone with a few counts. This chain uses TRBV5-1 with TRBJ1-1; 9 bases match TRBD1. V dropped 4 bases and J dropped 2; count of bases not matched to a gene: 3. CDR1 SGHRS and CDR2 YFSETQ come from the germline V gene. The CDR3 has 14 amino acids. The CDR3 DNA sequence: TGCGCCAGCAGCAATACAGGGGGCAACACTGAAGCTTTCTTT. Protein sequence: CASSNTGGNTEAFF.

The J gene is TRBJ2-7, the V gene TRBV7-8; 10 bases map to TRBD2. Germline lookup yields CDR1 SGHVS and CDR2 FQNEAQ. The CDR3 spans 13 residues. V gave up 5 bases and J gave up 6 bases; unmatched junction bases: 4. Here the CDR3 DNA reads TGTGCCAGCAGCCCGGGACTAGCGAGCGAGCAGTACTTC. Protein sequence: CASSPGLASEQYF. The complete variable domain, with remaining parts taken from reference TRBV7-8 and TRBJ2-7, reads GAGVSQSPRYKVAKRGQDVALRCDPISGHVSLFWYQQALGQGPEFLTYFQNEAQLDKSGLPSDRFFAERPEGSVSTLKIQRTQQEDSAVYLCASSPGLASEQYFGPGTRLTVT.

The CDR3 coding sequence is TGTGCCAGCAGTTCCTCTGGTGGGATGCAGTATTTT. Its protein product is CASSSSGGMQYF. The chain couples TRBV27 to TRBJ2-3, with unresolved D. Trimming removed 4 bases from V and 11 bases from J, with 13 bases in between. The CDR3 contains 12 residues. The germline V gene has CDR1 MNHEY and CDR2 SMNVEV (reference sequence).

The rearrangement joins TRBV6-2 or TRBV6-3 to TRBJ1-2, with a possible D match to TRBD1 (6 bases). CDR1 is MNHEY and CDR2 is SVGEGT in the germline V gene. This CDR3 has 13 residues. Between the trimmed V and J ends, which lost 5 bases and 4 bases, there was a span of 11 bases. CDR3 DNA sequence: TGTGCCAGCAGTCAACAGGGTCGCTATGGCTACACCTTC. This translates into CASSQQGRYGYTF.

In nucleotides, the CDR3 is TGTGCCAGCTCACCAACAGCAGACTATGGCTACACCTTC. Translation: CASSPTADYGYTF. The chain employs TRBV18 and TRBJ1-2, with no clear D. This CDR3 is built from 13 residues. V dropped 2 bases and J dropped 3 bases, with 7 bases sitting between them. Per the germline V gene, CDR1 is KGHSH and CDR2 is LQKENI.

This clone was seen just once. The chain uses TRBV2 and TRBJ1-5; D perhaps matches TRBD1 (5 bases). The CDR3 is made up of 16 amino acids. Looked up from germline, CDR1 is SNHLY and CDR2 is FYNNEI. V dropped 2 bases and J dropped 2 bases, with 13 bases sitting between them. Here the CDR3 reads CASSERQGFGNQPQHF. CDR3 DNA sequence: TGTGCCAGCAGTGAAAGGCAGGGCTTCGGCAATCAGCCCCAGCATTTT.

To note about this clone: One junction end does not reproduce the germline sequence, and a read error may be involved. This rearrangement joins TRBV7-7 to TRBJ2-1, with TRBD2 identical over 12 bases. Per the germline V gene, CDR1 is SSHAT and CDR2 is FNYEAQ (reference sequence). The CDR3 loop spans 15 amino acids. CDR3 in amino acids: CASSLGLAGLGEQFF. The CDR3 coding sequence is TGTGCTAGCAGCTTAGGACTAGCGGGATTAGGTGAGCAGTTCTTC. The variable domain in full, completed from reference TRBV7-7 and TRBJ2-1, reads GAGVSQSPRYKVTKRGQDVTLRCDPISSHATLYWYQQALGQGPEFLTYFNYEAQPDKSGLPSDRFSAERPEGSISTLTIQRTEQRDSAMYRCASSLGLAGLGEQFFGPGTRLTVL.

In its sample, this clone is medium-sized. This chain uses TRBV6-5 with TRBJ2-1; 10 bases fit TRBD1. The germline V gene encodes CDR1 MNHEY and CDR2 SVGAGI. The CDR3 length is 15 residues. The J segment lost 7 bases and the V segment lost 6 bases, leaving 9 bases of the junction unmatched. The CDR3 region has the DNA TGTGCCAGCAGCCCAGGGGGGACAGGGGAGAATGAGCAGTTCTTC. It yields the protein CASSPGGTGENEQFF.

This chain uses TRBV5-1 with TRBJ1-1; no firm D call. The CDR3 consists of 13 residues. Germline CDR1 is SGHRS and CDR2 is YFSETQ. The V gene lost 1 base and the J gene lost 1 base, with 5 bases spanning the gap. The CDR3 DNA follows: TGCGCCAGCAGCTTGCCGGGGAACACTGAAGCTTTCTTT. Encoded protein: CASSLPGNTEAFF.

As DNA, the CDR3 is TGTGCCAGCAGCTTCCAGGGATACTATGGCTACACCTTC. Protein: CASSFQGYYGYTF. This chain uses TRBV5-8 with TRBJ1-2, with D perhaps TRBD1 (5 bases). Germline V gene lookup returns CDR1 SGHTS and CDR2 YDEGEE. The CDR3 runs 13 residues. The V end lost 2 bases, the J end lost 3 bases, and 8 bases lay between the germline ends.

The chain has TRBV6-5 and TRBJ2-1, with 10 bases lining up with TRBD2. CDR1 is MNHEY, CDR2 SVGAGI, per germline. V dropped 4 bases and J dropped 4; count of bases not matched to a gene: 4. The CDR3 has 15 residues. The CDR3: CASSSTSGVYNEQFF. In DNA form, the CDR3 reads TGTGCCAGCAGTTCTACTAGCGGGGTATACAATGAGCAGTTCTTC.

This chain links TRBV29-1 with TRBJ1-3; TRBD1 matches 7 bases. CDR1 is SQVTM, CDR2 ANQGSEA, per germline. J lost 7 bases, V lost 7 bases, and 4 bases had no gene match. CDR3 length: 11 residues. The CDR3 protein is CSAETGNTIYF. CDR3 coding DNA: TGCAGCGCCGAGACAGGGAACACCATATATTTT.

The chain carries TRBV19 and TRBJ2-4; 15 bases map to TRBD2. The V gene end was trimmed by 4 bases and the J gene end by 6 bases; junction bases not matched to a gene: 7. The CDR3 runs 17 residues. Germline-derived CDR1 and CDR2 are LNHDA and SQIVND (reference sequence). DNA of the CDR3: TGTGCCAGTAGTAGGACTAGCGGGAGGGCCGGTATAAACATTCAGTACTTC. Its translation: CASSRTSGRAGINIQYF. Complete variable domain (other parts from reference TRBV19 and TRBJ2-4): DGGITQSPKYLFRKEGQNVTLSCEQNLNHDAMYWYRQDPGQGLRLIYYSQIVNDFQKGDIAEGYSVSREKKESFPLTVTSAQKNPTAFYLCASSRTSGRAGINIQYFGAGTRLSVL.

The chain is built from TRBV10-2 and TRBJ2-1; 7 positions agree with TRBD2. With V trimmed by 8 bases and J by 4 bases, 14 bases remained unmatched. Looked up from germline, CDR1 is WSHSY and CDR2 is SAAADI. The CDR3 is 16 residues long. The CDR3, as DNA: TGCGCCAGCTCCCTTTCGGGCGGGGGACTTTACAATGAGCAGTTCTTC. Translated, it gives CASSLSGGGLYNEQFF.

The chain recombines TRBV5-1 with TRBJ2-1, with a possible D match to TRBD1 (5 bases). The CDR3 runs 15 residues. Trimming removed 0 bases from V and 0 bases from J, with 7 bases in between. Germline CDR1 and CDR2: SGHRS and YFSETQ. The CDR3 DNA sequence: TGCGCCAGCAGCTTGGGCCAGGGCTCCTACAATGAGCAGTTCTTC. This translates into CASSLGQGSYNEQFF.

This chain connects TRBV20-1 to TRBJ2-7, with D perhaps matching TRBD2 (6 bases). CDR1 is DFQATT, CDR2 SNEGSKA, per germline (reference sequence). Trimming took 4 bases from V and 5 from J, leaving 9 bases between them. The CDR3 is 11 residues long. As DNA, the CDR3 is TGCAGTGCTAAAGGAGGGGACGAGCAGTACTTC. It yields the protein CSAKGGDEQYF.

This chain uses TRBV29-1 with TRBJ2-1, with a tentative D call TRBD1 (6 bases). V was shortened by 7 bases and J by 6 bases, with 16 bases between the two germline ends. Germline lookup yields CDR1 SQVTM and CDR2 ANQGSEA. The CDR3 runs to 13 residues. The CDR3 loop reads CSGFFRGGNEQFF. DNA of the CDR3: TGCAGCGGGTTTTTCAGGGGTGGCAATGAGCAGTTCTTC.

This clone was detected only once. The chain couples TRBV2 to TRBJ1-2, with a possible D match to TRBD1 (5 bases). The CDR3 loop spans 16 amino acids. V was pared by 3 bases and J by 8 bases, with 22 bases between. Looked up from germline, CDR1 is SNHLY and CDR2 is FYNNEI. CDR3 nucleotide sequence: TGTGCCAGCAGTGAGGTCACGTCTTCCAGGGCTAAGGGCTACACCTTC. This codes for CASSEVTSSRAKGYTF.

This chain joins TRBV5-6 and TRBJ1-5; 9 nucleotides align to TRBD1. The junction had 2 bases not matched to a gene; V was cut back by 4 bases and J by 6 bases. Per the germline V gene, CDR1 is SGHDT and CDR2 is YYEEEE. The CDR3 runs 13 residues. CDR3 in DNA: TGTGCCAGCAGCCCGACAGGGGGTCAGCCCCAGCATTTT. Its protein is CASSPTGGQPQHF.